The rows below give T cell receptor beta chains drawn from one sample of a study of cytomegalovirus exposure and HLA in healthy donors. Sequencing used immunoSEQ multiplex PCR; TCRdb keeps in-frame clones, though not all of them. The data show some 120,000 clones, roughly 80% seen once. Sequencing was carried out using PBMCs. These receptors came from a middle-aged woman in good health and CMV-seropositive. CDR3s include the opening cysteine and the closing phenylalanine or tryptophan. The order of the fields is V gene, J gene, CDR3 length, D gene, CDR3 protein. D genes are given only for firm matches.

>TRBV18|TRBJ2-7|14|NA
CASSPSLAHYEQYF
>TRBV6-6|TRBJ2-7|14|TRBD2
CASRLGLAAYEQYF
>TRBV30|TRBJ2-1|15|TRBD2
CAWSLGLAGGNEQFF
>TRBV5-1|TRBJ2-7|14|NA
CASSRGQTADEQYF
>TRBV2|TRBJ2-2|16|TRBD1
CASIDSPGGITGELFF
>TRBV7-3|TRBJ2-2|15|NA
CASSRRESRTGELFF
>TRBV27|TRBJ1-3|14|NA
CASSLFAGGNTIYF
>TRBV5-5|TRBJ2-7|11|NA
CASSRDYEQYF
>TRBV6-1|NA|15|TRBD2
CASTGTSGSSYEQYF
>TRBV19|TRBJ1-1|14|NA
CASSNFAENSEAFF
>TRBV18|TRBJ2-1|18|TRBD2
CASSRAHTSGGAYNEQFF
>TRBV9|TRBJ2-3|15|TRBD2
CASSVLAGGTDTQYF
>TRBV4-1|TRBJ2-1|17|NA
CASSLPPFREWPPEQFF
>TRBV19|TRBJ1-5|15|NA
CASSWRGIGNQPQHF
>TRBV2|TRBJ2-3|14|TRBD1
CASSGQALTDTQYF
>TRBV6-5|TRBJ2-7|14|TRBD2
CASRASSGVYEQYF
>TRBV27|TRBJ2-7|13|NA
CASSSPGFSEQYF
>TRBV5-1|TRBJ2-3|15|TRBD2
CASRFAGDGTDTQYF
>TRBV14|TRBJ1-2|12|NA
CASSQVPDGYTF
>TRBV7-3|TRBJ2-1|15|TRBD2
CASSLVLAGHNEQFF
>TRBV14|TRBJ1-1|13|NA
CASSQDLGRGAFF